Listed here is a single T cell receptor (beta chain). The target antigen is unknown. This record comes from a study of blood T cells in healthy people across ages. Notes on the study in general: Older age went with lower TCR beta diversity per million T cells, in a roughly linear way. Higher naive T cell percentage went strongly together with higher TCR beta diversity.

Roughly 10 milliliters of peripheral blood were drawn from each donor into EDTA-treated tubes. Isolation yielded PBMCs, at least 7 million per sample, in every case. PCR was performed a second time for about 7 to 11 cycles using a sample-barcoded 5' primer and a J-beta primer mix. TCRdb called the 5' RACE reads again in MiXCR, with one record for every CDR3 protein. Counted here are around 650,000 distinct CDR3 sequences, approximately 40% occurring once; the ten biggest clones make up roughly 30%. This sequence was found in a man older than 75 in good health. Sequencing used blood.

The CDR3 coding sequence is TGTGCCAGCAGTGACTCAACGCGGCAGTACTTC. It specifies CASSDSTRQYF. The chain carries TRBV6-4 and TRBJ2-5; D gene uncertain. CDR3 length: 11 amino acids. Trimming stripped 0 bases from V and 11 bases from J, with 7 bases between. Germline V lookup: CDR1 MRHNA, CDR2 SNTAGT.